These 29 T cell receptor beta chains originate from one sample sequenced in a study of blood T cell repertoires in COVID-19 (dated by TCRdb to about 2020). The receptor library was made with the immunoSEQ multiplex PCR assay. This is the immuneACCESS table as TCRdb keeps it, with only in-frame sequences that have V and J called. A part of the clones is gone; compared with another copy, unresolved V genes explain less than half, and the rest is unexplained. For this sample there are 150,000 to 180,000 clones; about four fifths appear just once. Clones ranked in the top ten supply about 31% of the sample. The sequencing sample was made of peripheral blood. These receptors were obtained from a woman in her sixties with acute or convalescent COVID-19.

The rearrangement joins TRBV7-2 to TRBJ1-5; tentatively, D is TRBD1 (6 bases). Germline CDR1 is SGHTA and CDR2 is FQGNSA. Deletions cut 1 base from V and 1 base from J, with 8 bases between. The CDR3 length is 15 residues. The CDR3 loop is CASSLGQGSNQPQHF. The DNA for the CDR3 is TGTGCCAGCAGCTTAGGGCAGGGGAGCAATCAGCCCCAGCATTTT.

The chain carries TRBV30 and TRBJ1-4, with 7 positions matching TRBD1. The CDR3 consists of 14 residues. J was trimmed by 6 bases and V by 2 bases; bases with no gene match: 6. CDR1 and CDR2 from the germline V gene are GTSNPN and SVGIG (reference sequence). The CDR3 nucleotides read TGTGCCTGGAGTCACGACAGGGTGGATGAAAAACTGTTTTTT. Protein sequence: CAWSHDRVDEKLFF.

This clone was seen repeatedly, ten times or more. The chain combines TRBV9 with TRBJ1-1; TRBD1 aligns across 7 bases. This CDR3 is built from 17 residues. V gave up 4 bases and J gave up 0 bases; unmatched junction bases: 12. The germline V gene encodes CDR1 SGDLS and CDR2 YYNGEE. The CDR3 loop reads CASSNQGVSSMNTEAFF. As DNA, the CDR3 is TGTGCCAGCAGCAATCAGGGGGTATCTTCTATGAACACTGAAGCTTTCTTT.

The CDR3 protein is CASRFSGTGNTEAFF. DNA of the CDR3: TGCGCCAGCAGGTTCTCCGGGACAGGGAACACTGAAGCTTTCTTT. This sequence joins TRBV5-1 and TRBJ1-1; TRBD1 matches 8 bases. Germline trimming cut 5 bases from V and 1 base from J; bases unmatched to any gene: 7. The CDR3 is 15 residues long. Looked up from germline, CDR1 is SGHRS and CDR2 is YFSETQ.

This chain joins TRBV7-3 and TRBJ1-1; D might be TRBD1 (5 bases). V was cut by 8 bases and J by 4 bases, with 14 bases left in between. The germline V gene encodes CDR1 SGHTA and CDR2 FQGTGA. The CDR3 extends over 13 amino acids. The CDR3 protein is CASSEGYSTEAFF. CDR3 in DNA: TGTGCCAGCTCGGAGGGGTACAGCACTGAAGCTTTCTTT.

Points on this clone: At one boundary the junction diverges from the germline segment, which might be a read error. The chain combines TRBV6-1 with TRBJ2-5, with D tentatively TRBD2 (6 bases). CDR1 and CDR2 (germline): MNHNS, SASEGT. This CDR3 has 14 amino acids. The CDR3 is CASREGGAQETQYF. Here the CDR3 DNA reads TGTGCCAGCAGAGAAGGCGGGGCACAAGAGACCCAGTACTTC.

This clone was seen more than once but under ten times. J is TRBJ1-5 and V is TRBV27; 7 bases align to TRBD1. This CDR3 is built from 18 residues. The ends lost 2 bases at V and 0 bases at J; junction bases unmatched: 10. Germline values: CDR1 MNHEY, CDR2 SMNVEV (reference sequence). CDR3 sequence (DNA): TGTGCCAGCAGTTTAAGGTTCCCAGGGGGTAATAGCAATCAGCCCCAGCATTTT. Translated, it gives CASSLRFPGGNSNQPQHF.

This chain uses TRBV19 with TRBJ1-6, with 9 bases matching TRBD1. Losses at the gene ends were 6 bases for V and 9 bases for J; bases not matched to a gene: 12. Germline V gene sequence: CDR1 LNHDA, CDR2 SQIVND (reference sequence). The CDR3 runs 16 residues. The DNA for the CDR3 is TGTGCCAGTAGCCATATCCCGGGACAGGGTACTTCACCCCTCCACTTT. Amino acid sequence: CASSHIPGQGTSPLHF.

CDR3 DNA: TGTGCCAGCAGCCAAGCGGGGGGGGCCTACAATGAGCAGTTCTTC. Translating it yields CASSQAGGAYNEQFF. V and J are TRBV3-1 (or the pseudogene TRBV3-2) and TRBJ2-1; 8 bases fit TRBD2. Germline loops: CDR1 LGHDT, CDR2 YNNKEL (reference sequence). V lost 1 base, J lost 2 bases, and 1 base stayed unmatched. The CDR3 totals 15 residues.

The chain joins TRBV5-1 to TRBJ2-7; no reliable D call. Trimming pared 0 bases from V and 3 bases from J, leaving 10 bases between. CDR1 and CDR2 from the germline V gene are SGHRS and YFSETQ. This CDR3 comprises 14 residues. The CDR3 sequence: CASSLDGTNYEQYF. In nucleotides, the CDR3 is TGCGCCAGCAGCTTGGACGGTACCAACTACGAGCAGTACTTC.

The chain has TRBV5-5 and TRBJ1-2; possible D gene TRBD1, 6 bases. From germline, CDR1 is SGHKS and CDR2 YYEKEE (reference sequence). Trimming removed 3 bases from V and 4 bases from J, with 10 bases in between. The CDR3 spans 13 residues. Here the CDR3 DNA reads TGTGCCAGCAGCTCGGGGGGGGCCTATGGCTACACCTTC. Protein: CASSSGGAYGYTF.

The chain couples TRBV19 to TRBJ1-5; D is ambiguous. The ends were cut back, 5 bases at V and 6 bases at J, with 11 bases in the middle. The CDR3 totals 13 residues. In germline, CDR1 is LNHDA, CDR2 SQIVND (reference sequence). DNA of the CDR3: TGTGCCAGTAGTGGCGTGTGGAGTCAGCCCCAGCATTTT. Protein: CASSGVWSQPQHF.

The chain couples TRBV5-1 to TRBJ2-1, with D possibly being TRBD2 (5 bases). The CDR3 runs to 14 residues. CDR1 SGHRS and CDR2 YFSETQ come from the germline V gene. V was trimmed by 0 bases and J by 10 bases, leaving 14 bases between them. CDR3 protein: CASSLAFGSGEQFF. The CDR3 nucleotides are TGCGCCAGCAGCTTGGCCTTCGGATCGGGGGAGCAGTTCTTC.

CDR3 bases: TGTGCCAGTAGTAAGGGGTTGCCTCAAGAGACCCAGTACTTC. Translated, it gives CASSKGLPQETQYF. The chain recombines TRBV19 with TRBJ2-5, with D possibly being TRBD1 (5 bases). The CDR3 length is 14 residues. Trimming removed 4 bases at V and 2 bases at J, with 11 bases between. CDR1 and CDR2 (germline): LNHDA, SQIVND (reference sequence).

The chain employs TRBV30 and TRBJ1-3; 9 bases map to TRBD1. V gave up 2 bases and J gave up 0 bases; unmatched junction bases: 5. CDR1 and CDR2 (germline): GTSNPN, SVGIG (reference sequence). The CDR3 has 16 amino acids. DNA of the CDR3: TGTGCCTGGAGTTCACAGGGGGCCTTCTCTGGAAACACCATATATTTT. It specifies CAWSSQGAFSGNTIYF.

The J gene is TRBJ1-2, the V gene TRBV28; possible D gene TRBD1, 5 bases. The length of the CDR3 is 14 residues. CDR1 and CDR2 (germline): MDHEN, SYDVKM. Trimming pared 1 base from V and 4 bases from J, leaving 10 bases between. The CDR3 is CASSLLSGFYGYTF. The CDR3 bases are TGTGCCAGCAGTTTATTATCAGGGTTCTATGGCTACACCTTC.

This clone was seen a few times. V is TRBV2 and J is TRBJ2-6, with D tentatively TRBD1 (5 bases). With 5 bases removed from V and 2 bases from J, the gap between germline ends came to 13 bases. Germline CDR1 reads SNHLY; CDR2 reads FYNNEI. The CDR3 is 16 residues long. The CDR3 loop reads CASSKTGQAGANVLTF. The CDR3 nucleotides read TGTGCCAGCAGTAAAACCGGACAAGCTGGGGCCAACGTCCTGACTTTC.

The gene calls are TRBV6-5 and TRBJ2-1; 10 nucleotides match TRBD1. The V segment lost 6 bases and the J segment 9 bases; nucleotides outside the gene matches: 8. This CDR3 comprises 14 residues. CDR1 is MNHEY and CDR2 is SVGAGI in the germline V gene. The CDR3 DNA follows: TGTGCCAGCAGATGGCCGGGACAGGGGACTGAGCAGTTCTTC. Translated, it gives CASRWPGQGTEQFF.

The chain joins TRBV19 to TRBJ2-6, with D possibly matching TRBD1 (6 bases). The CDR3 sequence is 14 residues long. Germline loops: CDR1 LNHDA, CDR2 SQIVND (reference sequence). V lost 5 bases to trimming and J lost 3 bases, with 8 bases between them. In DNA form, the CDR3 reads TGTGCCAGTAGTCAGGGGTATGGGGCCAACGTCCTGACTTTC. Encoded protein: CASSQGYGANVLTF.

This clone was observed once. The genes are TRBV3-1 (or the pseudogene TRBV3-2) and TRBJ1-2, with TRBD1 matching 7 bases. After removal of 4 bases from V and 6 bases from J, the junction contained 14 bases not matched to a gene. Germline V CDR1 and CDR2: LGHDT, YNNKEL (reference sequence). The CDR3 consists of 16 residues. CDR3 DNA: TGTGCCAGCAGCCCTACAGGGGTATTCCCCCCTAATGGCTACACCTTC. It specifies CASSPTGVFPPNGYTF.

V is TRBV4-1 and J is TRBJ1-5, with 12 bases identical to TRBD1. Trimming took 0 bases from V and 5 from J; bases not matched to a gene: 2. There are 16 residues in the CDR3. Germline lookup yields CDR1 MGHRA and CDR2 YSYEKL. In DNA form, the CDR3 reads TGCGCCAGCAGCCAAGATGGGACAGGGGGCGATCAGCCCCAGCATTTT. Translation gives CASSQDGTGGDQPQHF.

V gene TRBV20-1 combines with J gene TRBJ1-1; a weak D match, TRBD1 (5 bases). The CDR3 sequence is 11 residues long. Germline loops: CDR1 DFQATT, CDR2 SNEGSKA (reference sequence). Trimming removed 6 bases from V and 6 bases from J, with 11 bases in between. In DNA form, the CDR3 reads TGCAGTGCGCCCAGCAGGGCTGAAGCTTTCTTT. Its translation: CSAPSRAEAFF.

The chain combines TRBV3-1 (or the pseudogene TRBV3-2) with TRBJ1-5; a possible D gene is TRBD1 (5 bases). V lost 2 bases and J 6 bases, leaving 8 bases between the germline ends. Germline V gene data show CDR1 as LGHDT and CDR2 as YNNKEL (reference sequence). The CDR3 sequence is 13 residues long. CDR3 nucleotide sequence: TGTGCCAGCAGCCAAAACGGGGGTCAGCCCCAGCATTTT. Protein sequence: CASSQNGGQPQHF.

This clone appeared a single time. V is TRBV19 and J is TRBJ2-5; D is perhaps TRBD2 (6 bases). Trimming took 2 bases from V and 1 from J, leaving 14 bases between them. Germline V gene sequence: CDR1 LNHDA, CDR2 SQIVND (reference sequence). This CDR3 is built from 16 residues. This chain's CDR3 is CASSIWRVPLQETQYF. CDR3 sequence (DNA): TGTGCCAGTAGTATATGGAGGGTCCCTCTCCAAGAGACCCAGTACTTC.

The chain combines TRBV2 with TRBJ1-1, with D unclear. V lost 6 bases and J lost 4, with 9 bases in between. CDR3 length: 12 residues. Germline-derived CDR1 and CDR2 are SNHLY and FYNNEI. CDR3 DNA sequence: TGTGCCAGCAGATCGGACTTCACTGAAGCTTTCTTT. Residues: CASRSDFTEAFF.

The chain recombines TRBV18 with TRBJ1-6; 9 nucleotides agree with TRBD1. From germline, CDR1 is KGHSH and CDR2 LQKENI. CDR3 length: 15 amino acids. V trimming: 6 bases; J trimming: 7 bases; junction bases outside the gene matches: 7. The CDR3 DNA reads TGTGCCAGCTCTCCGGGACAGGGCAAGAATTCACCCCTCCACTTT. Amino acid sequence: CASSPGQGKNSPLHF.

The chain combines TRBV5-4 with TRBJ1-4; possible D gene TRBD1, 5 bases. Germline V gene data show CDR1 as SGHNT and CDR2 as YYREEE (reference sequence). This CDR3 has 15 amino acids. V lost 3 bases to trimming and J lost 5 bases, with 14 bases between them. CDR3: CASSSYGGGNEKLFF. The CDR3 DNA is TGTGCCAGCAGCTCATACGGGGGAGGGAATGAAAAACTGTTTTTT.

The chain recombines TRBV3-1 (or the pseudogene TRBV3-2) with TRBJ2-1; 11 nucleotides agree with TRBD2. This CDR3 spans 15 amino acids. The germline gives CDR1 LGHDT, CDR2 YNNKEL (reference sequence). Germline trimming cut 5 bases from V and 3 bases from J; bases unmatched to any gene: 3. CDR3 bases: TGTGCCAGCAGCTCGACTAGCGGGGTCTACAATGAGCAGTTCTTC. Its translation: CASSSTSGVYNEQFF.

The CDR3 is CASSPGGEQFF. DNA for the CDR3: TGTGCCAGCAGCCCCGGGGGGGAGCAGTTCTTC. V and J are TRBV7-6 and TRBJ2-1; TRBD2 agrees at 7 bases. Unmatched junction bases numbered 2, after V lost 5 bases and J lost 10 bases. The CDR3 has 11 residues. CDR1 is SGHVS and CDR2 is FNYEAQ in the germline V gene.